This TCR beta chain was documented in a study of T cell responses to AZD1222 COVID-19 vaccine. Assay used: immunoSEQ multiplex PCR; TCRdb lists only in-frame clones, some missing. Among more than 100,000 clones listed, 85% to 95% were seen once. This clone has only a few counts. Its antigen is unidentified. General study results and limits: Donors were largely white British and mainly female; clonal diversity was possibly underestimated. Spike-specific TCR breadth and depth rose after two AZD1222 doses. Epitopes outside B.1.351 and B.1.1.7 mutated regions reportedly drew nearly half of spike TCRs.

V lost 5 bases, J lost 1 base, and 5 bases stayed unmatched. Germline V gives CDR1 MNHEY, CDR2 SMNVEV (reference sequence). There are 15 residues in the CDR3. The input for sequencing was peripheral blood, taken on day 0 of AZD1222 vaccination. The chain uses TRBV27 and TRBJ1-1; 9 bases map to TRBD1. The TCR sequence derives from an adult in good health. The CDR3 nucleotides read TGTGCCAGCAGTACCCGGGACAGGGCGAACACTGAAGCTTTCTTT. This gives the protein CASSTRDRANTEAFF.